These 20 T cell receptor beta chains originate from one sample sequenced in a study of T cell responses to AZD1222 COVID-19 vaccine. TCRdb keeps only in-frame clones here, not all; method: immunoSEQ multiplex PCR. The data hold around 99,000 clones, with roughly 85% observed a single time. Sequences were derived from peripheral blood, sampled 28 days after the second AZD1222 dose. These receptors were taken from an adult who received the AZD1222 COVID-19 vaccine.

This clone came up once. This rearrangement joins TRBV18 to TRBJ1-2, with 8 bases that match TRBD1. CDR3 length: 15 residues. V lost 5 bases, J lost 3 bases, and 8 bases stayed unmatched. The germline CDR1 and CDR2 sequences are KGHSH and LQKENI. The CDR3 region is CASSSGQGRDYGYTF. The CDR3 DNA reads as TGTGCCAGCTCATCAGGACAGGGAAGGGACTATGGCTACACCTTC.

The CDR3 loop is CATSPRFFEGYTF. The CDR3 nucleotides are TGTGCCACCAGCCCCCGGTTCTTCGAGGGCTACACCTTC. J is TRBJ1-2 and V is TRBV15; the D is unclear. Germline CDR1 reads LNHNV; CDR2 reads YYDKDF (reference sequence). Trimming shortened V by 5 bases and J by 8 bases, and 15 bases separated the two germline ends. This CDR3 comprises 13 residues.

This CDR3 is CASSPEALWYNEQFF. DNA for the CDR3: TGTGCCAGCAGCCCGGAAGCGCTCTGGTACAATGAGCAGTTCTTC. The chain joins TRBV11-2 to TRBJ2-1; D is unresolved. The V and J ends lost 5 bases and 4 bases respectively, with 15 bases between them. Germline CDR1 is SGHAT and CDR2 is FQNNGV. The CDR3 extends over 15 amino acids.

The chain has TRBV7-6 and TRBJ2-7; D perhaps matches TRBD1 (6 bases). There are 14 residues in the CDR3. Germline lookup yields CDR1 SGHVS and CDR2 FNYEAQ. The V end lost 3 bases, the J end lost 1 base, and 10 bases lay between the germline ends. The CDR3 coding sequence is TGTGCCAGCAGCTTGTTGGACAGTTCCTACGAGCAGTACTTC. It specifies CASSLLDSSYEQYF.

This clone was detected a few times. The V gene is TRBV12-3 or TRBV12-4, the J gene TRBJ2-7; D gene ambiguous. V lost 6 bases to trimming and J lost 1 base, with 10 bases between them. The CDR3 has 13 amino acids. Here the CDR3 DNA reads TGTGCCAGCAGCTACACAGAGTCCTACGAGCAGTACTTC. Its protein product is CASSYTESYEQYF.

This chain joins TRBV19 and TRBJ1-2; D is possibly TRBD1 (5 bases). Germline loops: CDR1 LNHDA, CDR2 SQIVND (reference sequence). Trimming removed 6 bases at V and 0 bases at J, with 11 bases between. This CDR3 contains 14 residues. CDR3 sequence: CASSGGSTNYGYTF. The CDR3 DNA reads as TGTGCCAGTAGCGGGGGGTCGACTAACTATGGCTACACCTTC.

The V and J genes are TRBV18 and TRBJ2-3, with D perhaps matching TRBD2 (6 bases). Germline V gene lookup returns CDR1 KGHSH and CDR2 LQKENI. This CDR3 contains 16 residues. V shed 3 bases and J shed 6 bases, with 19 bases lying between them. The CDR3 bases are TGTGCCAGCTCACCGTCCGGGACCGGGGGTTCGGATACGCAGTATTTT. Its translation is CASSPSGTGGSDTQYF.

The rearrangement uses TRBV5-1 and TRBJ2-7, with a tentative D call TRBD1 (6 bases). The CDR3 is made up of 14 amino acids. Trimming removed 0 bases at V and 7 bases at J, with 14 bases between. Germline lookup yields CDR1 SGHRS and CDR2 YFSETQ. The CDR3 sequence: CASSLEQGRGEQYF. The CDR3 DNA reads as TGCGCCAGCAGCTTGGAACAGGGTAGGGGAGAGCAGTACTTC.

V gene TRBV27 combines with J gene TRBJ2-7; 8 positions match TRBD1. This CDR3 is built from 16 residues. Germline V gives CDR1 MNHEY, CDR2 SMNVEV (reference sequence). Trimming removed 5 bases from V and 1 base from J; junction bases left unmatched: 10. CDR3: CASSTDRVSPSYEQYF. CDR3 coding DNA: TGTGCCAGCAGTACGGACAGGGTGTCTCCTTCCTACGAGCAGTACTTC.

The V call is TRBV14, the J call TRBJ2-1, with 10 nucleotides matching TRBD2. Germline V gives CDR1 SGHDN, CDR2 FVKESK. The CDR3 covers 18 residues. V shed 1 base, J shed 10 bases, and the junction held 16 bases outside the gene matches. This CDR3 is CASSQVPLASGGRGEQFF. CDR3 nucleotide sequence: TGTGCCAGCAGCCAAGTCCCCTTGGCTAGCGGGGGCCGGGGGGAGCAGTTCTTC.

In its sample, this clone was seen a few times. The J gene is TRBJ1-6, the V gene TRBV3-1 (or the pseudogene TRBV3-2); possible D gene TRBD1, 5 bases. The CDR3 loop spans 16 amino acids. The V gene lost 4 bases and the J gene lost 0 bases, with 10 bases spanning the gap. CDR1 is LGHDT, CDR2 YNNKEL, per germline (reference sequence). DNA of the CDR3: TGTGCCAGCAGCCTGCGGGGGAGCTCCTATAATTCACCCCTCCACTTT. This translates into CASSLRGSSYNSPLHF.

J is TRBJ1-5 and V is TRBV7-9; the D gene is possibly TRBD1 (5 bases). Trimming took 5 bases from V and 11 from J, leaving 10 bases between them. CDR1 SEHNR and CDR2 FQNEAQ come from the germline V gene (reference sequence). This CDR3 contains 11 residues. The CDR3, as DNA: TGTGCCAGCAGCCTCAGGGAATCCCAGCATTTT. This codes for CASSLRESQHF. Combining the CDR3 with reference TRBV7-9 and TRBJ1-5 gives the whole variable domain DTGVSQNPRHKITKRGQNVTFRCDPISEHNRLYWYRQTLGQGPEFLTYFQNEAQLEKSRLLSDRFSAERPKGSFSTLEIQRTEQGDSAMYLCASSLRESQHFGDGTRLSIL.

The chain links TRBV2 to TRBJ1-2; D not resolved. The V gene's germline CDR1 is SNHLY and CDR2 FYNNEI. This CDR3 is 12 amino acids long. V gave up 8 bases and J gave up 6 bases, with 13 bases separating them. CDR3 nucleotides: TGTGCCAGCGCCGGCCAGGCAGATGGCTACACCTTC. It is translated as CASAGQADGYTF.

The chain recombines TRBV7-9 with TRBJ1-3; the match to TRBD1 covers 8 bases. J lost 14 bases, V lost 0 bases, and 3 bases had no gene match. This CDR3 region has 12 residues. Germline-derived CDR1 and CDR2 are SEHNR and FQNEAQ (reference sequence). This CDR3 is CASSLAPTGVYF. Written as DNA, the CDR3 is TGTGCCAGCAGCTTAGCGCCGACAGGGGTATATTTT.

The chain is built from TRBV7-9 and TRBJ2-2; 7 bases line up with TRBD2. The J segment lost 6 bases and the V segment lost 6 bases, leaving 4 bases of the junction unmatched. The CDR3 is 13 residues long. CDR1 and CDR2 from the germline V gene are SEHNR and FQNEAQ (reference sequence). CDR3 region: CASRGGYAGELFF. The DNA for the CDR3 is TGTGCCAGCAGGGGAGGGTATGCCGGGGAGCTGTTTTTT.

The rearrangement links TRBV6-5 to TRBJ2-7; 8 bases line up with TRBD1. The CDR3 loop spans 13 amino acids. Looked up from germline, CDR1 is MNHEY and CDR2 is SVGAGI. J lost 3 bases, V lost 6 bases, and 4 bases had no gene match. CDR3 loop: CASRRQGNYEQYF. The CDR3 nucleotides read TGTGCCAGCAGACGACAGGGGAACTACGAGCAGTACTTC.

V and J are TRBV5-6 and TRBJ1-2; 7 bases align to TRBD1. Germline V lookup: CDR1 SGHDT, CDR2 YYEEEE. V lost 0 bases and J lost 4; bases outside the gene matches: 3. This CDR3 comprises 14 residues. The CDR3 coding sequence is TGTGCCAGCAGCTTGGTAGGGGGCAGCTATGGCTACACCTTC. Protein: CASSLVGGSYGYTF.

CDR3 DNA: TGCAGCGTTGTGGGGGCGGAGGCTTTCTTT. Protein: CSVVGAEAFF. The chain employs TRBV29-1 and TRBJ1-1, with D perhaps matching TRBD1 (6 bases). Trimming took 4 bases from V and 11 from J, leaving 11 bases between them. CDR1 SQVTM and CDR2 ANQGSEA come from the germline V gene. This CDR3 region has 10 residues.

This chain uses TRBV18 with TRBJ2-7; TRBD1 is a possible D gene (6 bases). V was clipped by 0 bases and J by 5 bases, with 11 bases between them. The germline CDR1 and CDR2 sequences are KGHSH and LQKENI. The CDR3 is 14 residues long. The CDR3 nucleotides are TGTGCCAGCTCACCACCGGGCAGGGGCAACGAGCAGTACTTC. It codes for CASSPPGRGNEQYF. Together with reference TRBV18 and TRBJ2-7, the CDR3 gives the full variable domain: NAGVMQNPRHLVRRRGQEARLRCSPMKGHSHVYWYRQLPEEGLKFMVYLQKENIIDESGMPKERFSAEFPKEGPSILRIQQVVRGDSAAYFCASSPPGRGNEQYFGPGTRLTVT.

The chain carries TRBV6-5 and TRBJ2-1, with no clear D. Trimming stripped 6 bases from V and 0 bases from J, with 12 bases between. This CDR3 region has 15 residues. Germline CDR1 and CDR2: MNHEY and SVGAGI. The CDR3 reads CASRVEPSSYNEQFF. CDR3 sequence (DNA): TGTGCCAGCAGGGTGGAACCGAGCTCCTACAATGAGCAGTTCTTC.